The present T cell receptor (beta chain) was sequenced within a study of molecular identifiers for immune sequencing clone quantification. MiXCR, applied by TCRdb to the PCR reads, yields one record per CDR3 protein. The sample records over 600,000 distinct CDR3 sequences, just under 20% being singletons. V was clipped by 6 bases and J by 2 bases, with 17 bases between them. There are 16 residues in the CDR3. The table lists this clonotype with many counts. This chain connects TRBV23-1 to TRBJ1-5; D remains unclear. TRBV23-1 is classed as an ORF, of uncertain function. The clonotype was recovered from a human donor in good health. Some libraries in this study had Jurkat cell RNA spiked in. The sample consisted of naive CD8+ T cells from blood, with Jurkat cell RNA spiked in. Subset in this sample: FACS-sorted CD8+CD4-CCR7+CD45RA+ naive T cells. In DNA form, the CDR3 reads TGCGCCAGCAGCCCCTCGGCTTGGGGAGGCAATCAGCCCCAGCATTTT. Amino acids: CASSPSAWGGNQPQHF.